This passage covers 12 T cell receptor beta chains from one sample sequenced in a study of blood T cell repertoires in COVID-19 (dated by TCRdb to the early 2020s). Libraries were built with the immunoSEQ multiplex PCR assay. Here the immuneACCESS table is served through TCRdb, limited to in-frame sequences with V and J called. Missing clones are a known gap in these copies; in checked studies unresolved V genes cover under half, and the rest lacks a known reason. The sample data list approximately 46,000 clones, and approximately 86% of these were observed just once. The ten largest clonotypes hold about 17% of the sample. The sequencing sample was made of peripheral blood. These receptors were obtained from a man between 60 and 75 years old with active or convalescent COVID-19.

The chain links TRBV11-2 to TRBJ1-1; the match to TRBD1 covers 7 bases. This CDR3 contains 15 residues. In germline, CDR1 is SGHAT, CDR2 FQNNGV. Trimming cost V 8 bases and J 1 base; bases outside gene matches: 10. The CDR3, as DNA: TGTGCCAGCCGGGACAGAGTAAAGCAGAACACTGAAGCTTTCTTT. As protein: CASRDRVKQNTEAFF.

The V and J genes are TRBV19 and TRBJ2-5, with TRBD1 matching 9 bases. Germline trimming cut 8 bases from V and 5 bases from J; bases unmatched to any gene: 6. The CDR3 contains 13 residues. Germline V CDR1 and CDR2: LNHDA, SQIVND (reference sequence). CDR3 sequence (DNA): TGTGCCAGTTCTACAGGGGGCTTGGAGACCCAGTACTTC. Protein sequence: CASSTGGLETQYF.

The chain joins TRBV28 to TRBJ1-1, with 9 bases matching TRBD1. The CDR3 length is 16 residues. J lost 4 bases, V lost 2 bases, and 8 bases had no gene match. The germline V gene has CDR1 MDHEN and CDR2 SYDVKM. The CDR3 spells CASSLNTGGWGTEAFF. CDR3 DNA: TGTGCCAGCAGTTTAAACACAGGGGGCTGGGGCACTGAAGCTTTCTTT. Full variable domain (outside the CDR3, taken from reference TRBV28 and TRBJ1-1): DVKVTQSSRYLVKRTGEKVFLECVQDMDHENMFWYRQDPGLGLRLIYFSYDVKMKEKGDIPEGYSVSREKKERFSLILESASTNQTSMYLCASSLNTGGWGTEAFFGQGTRLTVV.

The chain links TRBV5-5 to TRBJ2-5; 10 nucleotides align to TRBD1. The V and J ends lost 1 base and 3 bases, in that order; junction bases with no gene match: 6. The CDR3 contains 16 residues. The V gene's germline CDR1 is SGHKS and CDR2 YYEKEE (reference sequence). CDR3 in amino acids: CASSLKGGTGEETQYF. The CDR3 DNA follows: TGTGCCAGCAGCTTGAAGGGCGGGACAGGGGAAGAGACCCAGTACTTC.

V and J are TRBV6-6 and TRBJ1-5, with 8 bases lining up with TRBD1. V was pared by 5 bases and J by 4 bases, with 7 bases of the junction left unmatched. Germline CDR1 is MNHNY and CDR2 is SVGAGI (reference sequence). The CDR3 contains 15 residues. CDR3 sequence (DNA): TGTGCCAGCAGTACAGGACAGGGACTGAATCAGCCCCAGCATTTT. It specifies CASSTGQGLNQPQHF.

J is TRBJ2-2 and V is TRBV28, with a weak D call TRBD2 (5 bases). Germline assignment: CDR1 MDHEN and CDR2 SYDVKM. The CDR3 has 16 amino acids. V was pared by 3 bases and J by 0 bases, with 11 bases between. The CDR3: CASSLVGVSNTGELFF. The CDR3, as DNA: TGTGCCAGCAGTTTGGTCGGGGTGTCGAACACCGGGGAGCTGTTTTTT.

This clone has a handful of counts. The genes are TRBV19 and TRBJ1-2, with D possibly matching TRBD1 (6 bases). The V and J ends lost 3 bases and 0 bases respectively, with 11 bases between them. Germline CDR1 is LNHDA and CDR2 is SQIVND (reference sequence). The CDR3 totals 15 residues. The CDR3 DNA reads as TGTGCCAGTAGTATCCTCAGGGGTCCTAACTATGGCTACACCTTC. Translation: CASSILRGPNYGYTF.

This chain links TRBV6-2 or TRBV6-3 with TRBJ1-2, with unresolved D. The CDR3 totals 13 residues. Germline CDR1 reads MNHEY; CDR2 reads SVGEGT. Deletions cut 5 bases from V and 0 bases from J, with 7 bases between. The CDR3 loop is CASSRSSNYGYTF. CDR3 DNA sequence: TGTGCCAGCAGTCGGTCCTCTAACTATGGCTACACCTTC.

The rearrangement joins TRBV20-1 to TRBJ2-3; D gene uncertain. V dropped 3 bases and J dropped 2 bases, with 15 bases sitting between them. CDR3 length: 15 amino acids. From germline, CDR1 is DFQATT and CDR2 SNEGSKA (reference sequence). In DNA, the CDR3 is TGCAGTGCTAGTGGTCGGCCAGGATCCACAGATACGCAGTATTTT. It translates to CSASGRPGSTDTQYF.

Here the CDR3 DNA reads TGTGCCAGTAGTGAAACCTGGACTAGCGGGGGCTACGAGCAGTACTTC. It translates to CASSETWTSGGYEQYF. This chain joins TRBV19 and TRBJ2-7, with 13 bases matching TRBD2. The germline gives CDR1 LNHDA, CDR2 SQIVND (reference sequence). The CDR3 is made up of 16 amino acids. Losses at the gene ends were 5 bases for V and 3 bases for J; bases not matched to a gene: 7.

The rearrangement uses TRBV9 and TRBJ1-6; TRBD1 is a possible D gene (5 bases). This CDR3 is 14 amino acids long. The V end lost 0 bases, the J end lost 9 bases, and 10 bases lay between the germline ends. Germline V lookup: CDR1 SGDLS, CDR2 YYNGEE. CDR3 nucleotides: TGTGCCAGCAGCGTAGAACAGGTTGGTTCACCCCTCCACTTT. Protein: CASSVEQVGSPLHF.

The table lists this clone with a few counts. The chain couples TRBV7-3 to TRBJ2-3; no reliable D call. This CDR3 region has 13 residues. Germline CDR1 SGHTA, CDR2 FQGTGA. The V end lost 0 bases, the J end lost 4 bases, and 5 bases lay between the germline ends. This CDR3 is CASSLTRSDTQYF. The CDR3 DNA follows: TGTGCCAGCAGCTTAACTCGGTCAGATACGCAGTATTTT.